Reported below is one TCR beta chain. It was 200 to 250 ng DNA, 25,000 to 35,000 T cell genomes, that sorted-subset replicate PCRs used. Using immunoSEQ multiplex PCR, the repertoire was profiled, and TCRdb retains in-frame clones only, with some absent. Among 950,000 to 1,100,000 clones listed, about 80% were seen once. The data were taken from a study of shared clonotypes between healthy human individuals. The CDR3 loop spans 15 amino acids. Germline V gene lookup returns CDR1 SNHLY and CDR2 FYNNEI. V was trimmed by 2 bases and J by 6 bases, leaving 14 bases between them. Sequenced: memory CD4+ T cells sorted from blood. Subset here: CD45RA-negative fraction. The genes are TRBV2 and TRBJ2-4; D is possibly TRBD1 (6 bases). The TCR was taken from a man aged 18 to 35 in good health. In DNA, the CDR3 is TGTGCCAGCAGTGAATGGGGGCAGGGGCCAAACATTCAGTACTTC. Its protein is CASSEWGQGPNIQYF.